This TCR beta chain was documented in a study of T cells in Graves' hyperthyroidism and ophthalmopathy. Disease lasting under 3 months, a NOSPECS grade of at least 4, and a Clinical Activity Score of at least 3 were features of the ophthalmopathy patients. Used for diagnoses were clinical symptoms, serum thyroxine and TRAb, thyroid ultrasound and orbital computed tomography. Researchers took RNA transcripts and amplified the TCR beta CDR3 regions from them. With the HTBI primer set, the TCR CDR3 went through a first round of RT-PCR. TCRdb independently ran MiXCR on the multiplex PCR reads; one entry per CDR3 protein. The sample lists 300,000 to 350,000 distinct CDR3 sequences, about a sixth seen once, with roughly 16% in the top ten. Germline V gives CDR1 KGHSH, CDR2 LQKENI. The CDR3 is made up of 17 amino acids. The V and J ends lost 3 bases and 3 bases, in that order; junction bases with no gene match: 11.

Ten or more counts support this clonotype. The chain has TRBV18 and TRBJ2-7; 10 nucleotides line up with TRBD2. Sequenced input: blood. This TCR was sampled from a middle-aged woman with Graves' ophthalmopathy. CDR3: CASSPPGSGRFGYEQYF. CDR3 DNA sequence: TGTGCCAGCTCACCGCCCGGTAGCGGGAGGTTTGGCTACGAGCAGTACTTC.